The sequence of this T cell receptor beta chain was determined in a study of shared clonotypes between healthy human individuals. General observations from the study: Clonotype sharing among the donors was expected to vary with sequencing depth. The study found lower generation probabilities in non-shared clonotypes than in those shared by all four donors.

Assay: immunoSEQ multiplex PCR; the TCRdb copy retains only in-frame clones and omits some. Among roughly 2.2 million clones listed, 80% to 95% were seen once. Germline loops: CDR1 LGHNA, CDR2 YNFKEQ. V was pared by 5 bases and J by 2 bases, with 8 bases between. The CDR3 loop spans 13 amino acids. Comments on this clone: Its antigen is not identified.

The receptor was derived from a man between 18 and 35 years old in good health. Some clones in this sample may be carry-over from other donors' samples. Sequenced material: naive CD4+ T cells from PBMCs. Subset of the sample: CD45RA+ positively selected. The genes are TRBV4-2 and TRBJ2-3, with D unresolved. The chain's CDR3 is CASSFQVTDTQYF. CDR3 DNA sequence: TGTGCCAGCAGCTTCCAAGTCACAGATACGCAGTATTTT.